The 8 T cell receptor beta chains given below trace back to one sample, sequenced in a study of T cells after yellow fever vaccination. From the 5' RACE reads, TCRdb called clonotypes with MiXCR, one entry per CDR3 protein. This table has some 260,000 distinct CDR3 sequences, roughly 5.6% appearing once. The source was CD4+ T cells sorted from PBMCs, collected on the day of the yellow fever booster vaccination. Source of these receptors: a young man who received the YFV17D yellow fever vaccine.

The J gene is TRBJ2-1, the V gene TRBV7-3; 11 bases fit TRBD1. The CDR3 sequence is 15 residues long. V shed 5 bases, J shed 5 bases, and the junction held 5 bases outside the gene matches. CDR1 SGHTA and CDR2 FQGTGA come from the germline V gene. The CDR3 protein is CASSRGTGGDNEQFF. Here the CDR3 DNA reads TGTGCCAGCAGCCGAGGGACAGGGGGTGACAATGAGCAGTTCTTC.

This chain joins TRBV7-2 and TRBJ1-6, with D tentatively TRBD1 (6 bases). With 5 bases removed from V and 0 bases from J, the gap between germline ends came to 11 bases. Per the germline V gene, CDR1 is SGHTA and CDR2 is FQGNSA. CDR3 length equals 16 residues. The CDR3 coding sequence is TGTGCCAGCAGCGCACAGGGAAGCTCCTATAATTCACCCCTCCACTTT. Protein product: CASSAQGSSYNSPLHF.

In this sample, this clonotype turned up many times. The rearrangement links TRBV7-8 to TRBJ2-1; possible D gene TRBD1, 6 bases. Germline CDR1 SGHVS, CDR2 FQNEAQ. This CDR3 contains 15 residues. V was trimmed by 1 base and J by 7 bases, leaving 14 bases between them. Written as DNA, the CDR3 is TGTGCCAGCAGCTTAGAGCGCCGGGACACGAATGAGCAGTTCTTC. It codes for CASSLERRDTNEQFF.

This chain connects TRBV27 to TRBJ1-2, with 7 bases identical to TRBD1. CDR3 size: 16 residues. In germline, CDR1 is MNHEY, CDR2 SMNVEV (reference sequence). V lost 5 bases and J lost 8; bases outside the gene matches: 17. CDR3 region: CASSKNYDRALYGYTF. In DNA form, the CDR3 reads TGTGCCAGCAGTAAAAATTACGACAGGGCCCTATACGGCTACACCTTC.

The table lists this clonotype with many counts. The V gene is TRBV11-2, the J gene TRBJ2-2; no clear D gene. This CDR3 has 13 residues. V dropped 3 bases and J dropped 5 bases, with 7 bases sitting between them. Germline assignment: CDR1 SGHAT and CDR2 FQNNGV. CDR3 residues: CASSFSETGELFF. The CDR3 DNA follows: TGTGCCAGCAGCTTCTCGGAGACCGGGGAGCTGTTTTTT.

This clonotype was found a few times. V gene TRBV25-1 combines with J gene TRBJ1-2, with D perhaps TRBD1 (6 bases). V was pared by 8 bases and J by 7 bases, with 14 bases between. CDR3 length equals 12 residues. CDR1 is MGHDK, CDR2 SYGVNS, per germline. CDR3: CASGDRPTGYTF. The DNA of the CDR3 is TGTGCCAGCGGAGACAGGCCGACTGGCTACACCTTC.

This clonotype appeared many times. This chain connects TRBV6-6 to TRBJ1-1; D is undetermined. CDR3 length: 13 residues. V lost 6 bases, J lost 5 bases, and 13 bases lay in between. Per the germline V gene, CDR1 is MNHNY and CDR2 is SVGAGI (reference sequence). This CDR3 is CASSLTPATEAFF. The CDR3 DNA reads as TGTGCCAGCAGCCTTACTCCTGCGACTGAAGCTTTCTTT.

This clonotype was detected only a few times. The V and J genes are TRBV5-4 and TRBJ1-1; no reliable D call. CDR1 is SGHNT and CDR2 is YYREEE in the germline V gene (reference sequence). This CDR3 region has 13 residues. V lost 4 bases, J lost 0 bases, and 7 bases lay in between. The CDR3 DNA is TGTGCCAGCAGCGGAGACTTGAACACTGAAGCTTTCTTT. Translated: CASSGDLNTEAFF.